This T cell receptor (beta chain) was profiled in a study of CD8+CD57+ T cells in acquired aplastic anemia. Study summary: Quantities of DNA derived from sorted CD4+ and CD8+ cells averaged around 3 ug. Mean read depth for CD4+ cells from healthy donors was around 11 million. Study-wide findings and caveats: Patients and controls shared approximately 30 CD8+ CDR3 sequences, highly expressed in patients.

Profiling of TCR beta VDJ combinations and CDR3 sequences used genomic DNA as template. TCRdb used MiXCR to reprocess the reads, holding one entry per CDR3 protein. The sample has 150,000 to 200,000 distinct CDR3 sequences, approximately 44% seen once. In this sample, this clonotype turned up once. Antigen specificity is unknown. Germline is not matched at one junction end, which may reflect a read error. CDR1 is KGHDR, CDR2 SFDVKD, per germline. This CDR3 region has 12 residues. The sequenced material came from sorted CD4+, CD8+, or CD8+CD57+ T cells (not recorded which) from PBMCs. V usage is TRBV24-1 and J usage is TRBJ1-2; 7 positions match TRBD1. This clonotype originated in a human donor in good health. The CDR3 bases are TGTGCCGTTCGGATGACAGGGTCTGGCTACACTTTC. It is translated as CAVRMTGSGYTF.